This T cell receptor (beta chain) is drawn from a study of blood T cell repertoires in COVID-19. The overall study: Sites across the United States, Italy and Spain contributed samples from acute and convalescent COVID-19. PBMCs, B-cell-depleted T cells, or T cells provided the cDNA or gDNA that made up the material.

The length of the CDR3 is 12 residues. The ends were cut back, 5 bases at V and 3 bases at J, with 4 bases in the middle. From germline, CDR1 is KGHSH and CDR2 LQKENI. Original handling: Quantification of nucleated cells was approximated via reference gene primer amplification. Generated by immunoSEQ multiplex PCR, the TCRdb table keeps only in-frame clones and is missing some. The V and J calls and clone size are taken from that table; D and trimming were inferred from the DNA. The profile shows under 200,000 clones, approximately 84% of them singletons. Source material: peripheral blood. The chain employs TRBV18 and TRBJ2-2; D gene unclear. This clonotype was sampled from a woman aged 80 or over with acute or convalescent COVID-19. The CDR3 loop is CASSTDTGELFF. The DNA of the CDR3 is TGTGCCAGCTCAACGGACACCGGGGAGCTGTTTTTT.